This T cell receptor beta chain is drawn from a study of early T cells in non-severe SARS-CoV-2 infection. Across the study: The study sequenced bulk RNA from unsorted whole blood, with chains unpaired.

Separate cDNA molecules each had unique molecular identifiers attached to them. TCRdb re-called the 5' RACE reads through MiXCR, storing one row per CDR3 protein. The sample has 95,000 to 120,000 distinct CDR3 sequences; 12% are singletons. Regarding the study as a whole: VDJdb matches were skewed toward anti-spike CD8 T cell responses.

This clonotype was detected only a few times. Its antigen is not known. With 1 base removed from V and 5 bases from J, the gap between germline ends came to 14 bases. There are 15 residues in the CDR3. From germline, CDR1 is SGHTA and CDR2 FQGNSA. Sequencing input: whole blood. The sequence came from an adult who was a healthcare worker with PCR-confirmed SARS-CoV-2 infection or an uninfected control (not recorded which). The chain has TRBV7-2 and TRBJ2-5; possibly TRBD1 or TRBD2 for D (5 bases each). The CDR3 here is CASSLGGSGDETQYF. DNA of the CDR3: TGTGCCAGCAGCTTAGGGGGGTCCGGAGACGAGACCCAGTACTTC.